The clone carrying this T cell receptor beta chain was counted only a few times. Antigen unknown. The sample belongs to a study of blood T cells in healthy people across ages. Study-wide points: The study found TCR beta diversity correlated strongly with naive T cell percentage.

Germline CDR1 reads MNHEY; CDR2 reads SVGEGT. CDR3 length: 18 amino acids. V was pared by 6 bases and J by 0 bases, with 12 bases of the junction left unmatched. A sample-barcoded 5' primer and a J-beta primer mix were used in a second PCR of roughly 6 to 12 cycles. One entry per CDR3 protein results from TCRdb running MiXCR on the 5' RACE reads. Of about 1.5 million distinct CDR3 sequences listed, 35% to 45% are singletons. This clonotype was sampled from a woman under 30 in good health. This rearrangement joins TRBV6-2 or TRBV6-3 to TRBJ2-4; TRBD1 aligns across 9 bases. Input material: blood. The CDR3 nucleotides read TGTGCCAGCAGGAACCAGGGGACAGGGATTCTAGCCAAAAACATTCAGTACTTC. Its translation: CASRNQGTGILAKNIQYF.